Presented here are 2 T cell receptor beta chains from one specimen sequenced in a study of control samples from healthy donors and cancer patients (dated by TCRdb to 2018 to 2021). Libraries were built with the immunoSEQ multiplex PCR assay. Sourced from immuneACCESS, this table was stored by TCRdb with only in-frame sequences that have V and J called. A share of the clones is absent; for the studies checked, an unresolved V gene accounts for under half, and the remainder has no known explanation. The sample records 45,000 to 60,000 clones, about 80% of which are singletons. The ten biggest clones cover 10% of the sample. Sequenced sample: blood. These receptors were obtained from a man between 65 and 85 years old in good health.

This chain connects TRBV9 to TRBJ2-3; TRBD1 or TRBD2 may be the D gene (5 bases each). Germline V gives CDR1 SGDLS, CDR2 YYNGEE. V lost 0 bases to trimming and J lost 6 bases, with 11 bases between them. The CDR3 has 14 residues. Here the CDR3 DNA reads TGTGCCAGCAGCGTAGTGGGGGAGTCGGATACGCAGTATTTT. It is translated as CASSVVGESDTQYF.

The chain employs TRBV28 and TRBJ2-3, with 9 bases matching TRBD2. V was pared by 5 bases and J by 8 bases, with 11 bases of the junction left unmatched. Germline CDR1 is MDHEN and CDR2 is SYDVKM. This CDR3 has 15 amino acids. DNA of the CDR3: TGTGCCAGCAGTAACGGCGCGGGAGGGGAGGGTACGCAGTATTTT. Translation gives CASSNGAGGEGTQYF.